This T cell receptor (beta chain) was recorded in a study of shared clonotypes between healthy human individuals. Study conclusions and caveats: Shared clonotypes across all four donors exceeded non-shared ones in generation probability.

Repertoires were generated with immunoSEQ multiplex PCR, while TCRdb's copy carries only in-frame clones and drops some. In the table there are 1 million to 1.3 million clones, 75% to 80% of which are singletons. This CDR3 is 15 amino acids long. The germline gives CDR1 SGHTA, CDR2 FQGNSA. J gave up 7 bases and V 7 bases, and 14 bases lay outside the gene matches. On this clone itself: The target antigen is unknown.

The sequencing input was memory CD4+ T cells from PBMCs. Subset meaning: CD45RA-negative fraction. This clonotype was obtained from a man between 18 and 35 years old in good health. Some clones in this sample may be carry-over from other donors' samples. V is TRBV7-2 and J is TRBJ2-5, with 8 bases identical to TRBD2. CDR3 loop: CASIPLAGPVGTQYF. The CDR3 nucleotides are TGTGCCAGCATCCCCTTAGCGGGGCCTGTGGGGACCCAGTACTTC.